The count of the clone carrying this T cell receptor (beta chain) is one. Its cognate antigen is unknown. This table comes from immunoSEQ multiplex PCR, and its TCRdb copy is limited to in-frame clones, with some not included. The profile shows roughly 120,000 clones, approximately 85% of them singletons. This sample is part of a study of T cell responses to AZD1222 COVID-19 vaccine. Study results and limitations: Reports say nearly half of spike-specific TCRs go after unmutated variant regions. Just a handful of people given AZD1222 tested seropositive at baseline.

Germline-derived CDR1 and CDR2 are MNHEY and SVGAGI. Deletions cut 2 bases from V and 9 bases from J, with 17 bases between. The CDR3 totals 16 residues. The sample in question was peripheral blood, obtained on day 0 of AZD1222 vaccination. The chain has TRBV6-5 and TRBJ1-6; TRBD1 might be the D (6 bases). This receptor was taken from an adult in good health. In nucleotides, the CDR3 is TGTGCCAGCAGTTACAGTAGCCACAGGGTAGCTTCACCCCTCCACTTT. Protein product: CASSYSSHRVASPLHF.